This T cell receptor beta chain was identified in a study of blood T cell repertoires in COVID-19. Whole-study context: The analysed material was cDNA or gDNA that came from T cells, B-cell-depleted T cells, or PBMCs.

In the original workflow: Reference gene primer amplification in the assay estimated nucleated cell counts. Sequencing was performed with immunoSEQ multiplex PCR; in TCRdb, only in-frame clones are kept and a portion is missing. V, J and clone size are those of that table, while D and trimming were read from the DNA. Among 150,000 to 180,000 clones, about 80% were seen once, and the ten largest hold less than 30%. Between the trimmed V and J ends, which lost 2 bases and 2 bases, there was a span of 16 bases. Germline-derived CDR1 and CDR2 are MNHEY and SMNVEV (reference sequence). The CDR3 length is 17 residues.

Specimen: peripheral blood. This TCR derives from a woman between 55 and 75 years old with acute or convalescent COVID-19. The V and J genes are TRBV27 and TRBJ1-5; D possibly corresponds to TRBD1 (5 bases). In nucleotides, the CDR3 is TGTGCCAGCAGTTTACGTTGGACACCTTCCGGCAATCAGCCCCAGCATTTT. Protein: CASSLRWTPSGNQPQHF.